This T cell receptor (beta chain) was documented in a study of blood T cell repertoires in COVID-19. CDR3 size: 16 residues. Unmatched junction bases numbered 9, after V lost 3 bases and J lost 9 bases. Germline V lookup: CDR1 MGHRA, CDR2 YSYEKL. Libraries were prepared by immunoSEQ multiplex PCR; TCRdb keeps only in-frame clonotypes and omits some of them. Of more than 250,000 clones in the sample, 70% to 90% were seen once. The sample consisted of peripheral blood. The V call is TRBV4-1, the J call TRBJ2-1, with 12 bases identical to TRBD1. This clonotype was obtained from a woman aged 25 to 39 who had recovered from COVID-19. CDR3 in DNA: TGCGCCAGCAGCCAGTCTCCGGGACAGGGGGCCGGTGAGCAGTTCTTC. Translation gives CASSQSPGQGAGEQFF.